These 23 T cell receptor beta chains came from one sample sequenced in a study of T cell responses to AZD1222 COVID-19 vaccine. Assay: immunoSEQ multiplex PCR; the TCRdb copy retains only in-frame clones and omits some. The sample carries some 100,000 clones, around 90% recorded once. This specimen consisted of peripheral blood, obtained on day 0 of AZD1222 vaccination. The receptors shown here come from an adult in good health.

The gene calls are TRBV5-4 and TRBJ2-2; unclear D gene. The CDR3 contains 14 residues. Between the trimmed V and J ends, which lost 1 base and 4 bases, there was a span of 8 bases. Germline V CDR1 and CDR2: SGHNT, YYREEE (reference sequence). The CDR3 region is CASSLMGSTGELFF. Written as DNA, the CDR3 is TGTGCCAGCAGCTTGATGGGTTCCACCGGGGAGCTGTTTTTT.

This clone appeared a single time. The rearrangement links TRBV7-2 to TRBJ2-7; 14 bases are a match to TRBD2. The CDR3 is 18 residues long. Germline CDR1 reads SGHTA; CDR2 reads FQGNSA. V trimming: 4 bases; J trimming: 3 bases; junction bases outside the gene matches: 11. In DNA form, the CDR3 reads TGTGCCAGCAGCTGGTTAAGGGGACTAGCGGGAGAGCTCTACGAGCAGTACTTC. Residues: CASSWLRGLAGELYEQYF.

V is TRBV27 and J is TRBJ2-1, with 9 bases identical to TRBD2. The germline CDR1 and CDR2 sequences are MNHEY and SMNVEV (reference sequence). V shed 4 bases, J shed 7 bases, and the junction held 8 bases outside the gene matches. The CDR3 length is 15 residues. CDR3 sequence (DNA): TGTGCCAGCAGTTCCGCGGGGGGGCCGCGTAATGAGCAGTTCTTC. Translated: CASSSAGGPRNEQFF.

This clone was seen a few times. CDR3 sequence reads: CASRNLQPQHF. CDR3 DNA sequence: TGTGCCAGCAGGAACCTCCAGCCCCAGCATTTT. This chain joins TRBV7-4 and TRBJ1-5; D ambiguous. The CDR3 is 11 amino acids. V was clipped by 6 bases and J by 7 bases, with 7 bases between them. Germline lookup yields CDR1 SGHVT and CDR2 SQSDAQ. Drawing the rest from reference TRBV7-4 and TRBJ1-5, the complete variable domain is GAGVSQSPRYKVAKRGRDVALRCDSISGHVTLYWYRQTLGQGSEVLTYSQSDAQRDKSGRPSGRFSAERPERSVSTLKIQRTEQGDSAVYLCASRNLQPQHFGDGTRLSIL.

The V and J genes are TRBV4-1 and TRBJ2-7; D is undetermined. Trimming took 4 bases from V and 3 from J, leaving 7 bases between them. This CDR3 spans 12 amino acids. Germline loops: CDR1 MGHRA, CDR2 YSYEKL. The CDR3 DNA follows: TGCGCCAGCAGCCCATCAGGCTACGAGCAGTACTTC. Amino acid sequence: CASSPSGYEQYF.

In this sample, this clone turned up a few times. The chain recombines TRBV28 with TRBJ1-2, with D maybe TRBD1 (5 bases). CDR1 and CDR2 from the germline V gene are MDHEN and SYDVKM. This CDR3 has 13 amino acids. V was shortened by 5 bases and J by 7 bases, with 14 bases between the two germline ends. The CDR3, as DNA: TGTGCCAGCAGTAGCCTCCGGGACGGTGGCTACACCTTC. Protein: CASSSLRDGGYTF.

The V call is TRBV6-5, the J call TRBJ2-7; TRBD2 is a possible D gene (5 bases). CDR1 is MNHEY and CDR2 is SVGAGI in the germline V gene. The V end lost 2 bases, the J end lost 4 bases, and 12 bases lay between the germline ends. There are 14 residues in the CDR3. Here the CDR3 reads CASSYREMGYEQYF. The CDR3, as DNA: TGTGCCAGCAGTTACAGGGAGATGGGGTACGAGCAGTACTTC.

The CDR3 protein is CASSLAGTGELFF. DNA for the CDR3: TGTGCCAGCAGCTTAGCAGGGACCGGGGAGCTGTTTTTT. V is TRBV7-3 and J is TRBJ2-2; a weak D match, TRBD1 (5 bases). The CDR3 is made up of 13 amino acids. V was pared by 2 bases and J by 5 bases, with 6 bases between. Germline CDR1 reads SGHTA; CDR2 reads FQGTGA.

The chain employs TRBV7-9 and TRBJ2-2; TRBD2 aligns across 8 bases. J lost 2 bases, V lost 4 bases, and 6 bases had no gene match. Germline CDR1 and CDR2: SEHNR and FQNEAQ (reference sequence). The CDR3 has 16 amino acids. CDR3 DNA: TGTGCCAGCAGCTCCGTAGCGGGAAAAAACACCGGGGAGCTGTTTTTT. Residues: CASSSVAGKNTGELFF.

This chain links TRBV5-5 with TRBJ1-1, with TRBD1 matching 8 bases. This CDR3 has 16 residues. Germline assignment: CDR1 SGHKS and CDR2 YYEKEE (reference sequence). The V segment lost 4 bases and the J segment 1 base; nucleotides outside the gene matches: 9. In nucleotides, the CDR3 is TGTGCCAGCAGCCGGACAGGGTTGGTTGCGAACACTGAAGCTTTCTTT. Translating gives CASSRTGLVANTEAFF.

The V gene is TRBV11-2, the J gene TRBJ1-2, with 8 bases matching TRBD1. The CDR3 runs 16 residues. From germline, CDR1 is SGHAT and CDR2 FQNNGV. The ends lost 0 bases at V and 4 bases at J; junction bases unmatched: 7. The CDR3 region is CASSLDPPGQGYGYTF. CDR3 nucleotides: TGTGCCAGCAGCTTAGACCCCCCAGGACAGGGCTATGGCTACACCTTC.

The chain uses TRBV5-1 and TRBJ1-2, with D maybe TRBD1 (6 bases). The CDR3 covers 15 residues. Per the germline V gene, CDR1 is SGHRS and CDR2 is YFSETQ. V lost 0 bases to trimming and J lost 4 bases, with 13 bases between them. For the CDR3, the DNA is TGCGCCAGCAGCTTGGCAGGGGCAGGGGCCTATGGCTACACCTTC. Its translation: CASSLAGAGAYGYTF.

The V and J genes are TRBV6-5 and TRBJ2-7; the D is unclear. Trimming took off 0 bases at V and 2 bases at J, with 11 bases between the two ends. CDR1 is MNHEY and CDR2 is SVGAGI in the germline V gene. The CDR3 totals 15 residues. CDR3 amino acids: CASSYSTGPTYEQYF. In DNA, the CDR3 is TGTGCCAGCAGTTACTCGACTGGACCGACCTACGAGCAGTACTTC.

This clone occurred a few times. This chain uses TRBV15 with TRBJ2-6; no clear D gene. From germline, CDR1 is LNHNV and CDR2 YYDKDF (reference sequence). The CDR3 extends over 15 amino acids. V lost 0 bases to trimming and J lost 0 bases, with 3 bases between them. CDR3 in DNA: TGTGCCACCAGCAGAGAGAGCTCTGGGGCCAACGTCCTGACTTTC. Amino acid sequence: CATSRESSGANVLTF.

This clone was observed a handful of times. This chain uses TRBV5-6 with TRBJ2-5; TRBD2 agrees at 7 bases. The germline V gene has CDR1 SGHDT and CDR2 YYEEEE. V lost 1 base and J lost 5; bases outside the gene matches: 14. The CDR3 length is 17 residues. The CDR3 sequence is CASSLRTVIAGIETQYF. The CDR3 DNA is TGTGCCAGCAGCTTGCGGACGGTCATAGCGGGTATTGAGACCCAGTACTTC.

This chain uses TRBV29-1 with TRBJ2-7; D may be TRBD1 or TRBD2 (5 bases each). With 7 bases removed from V and 1 base from J, the gap between germline ends came to 17 bases. Germline values: CDR1 SQVTM, CDR2 ANQGSEA. The CDR3 contains 14 residues. CDR3 loop: CSAFLGTSSYEQYF. The CDR3 nucleotides are TGCAGCGCCTTCCTCGGGACGTCGTCCTACGAGCAGTACTTC.

The V gene is TRBV4-1, the J gene TRBJ1-1; the D is unclear. The CDR3 has 13 residues. Germline CDR1 MGHRA, CDR2 YSYEKL. V lost 0 bases to trimming and J lost 8 bases, with 10 bases between them. The CDR3 DNA reads TGCGCCAGCAGCCAAGATTTAATTAGGGAAGCTTTCTTT. Protein sequence: CASSQDLIREAFF.

The chain recombines TRBV11-2 with TRBJ1-2; no clear D gene. Germline V gives CDR1 SGHAT, CDR2 FQNNGV. The CDR3 is 14 amino acids. V was clipped by 2 bases and J by 8 bases, with 15 bases between them. The CDR3 DNA follows: TGTGCCAGCAGCTTACTTCGACGGGGTTACGGCTACACCTTC. Amino acids: CASSLLRRGYGYTF.

This sequence joins TRBV18 and TRBJ1-1; D is possibly TRBD1 (5 bases). Germline lookup yields CDR1 KGHSH and CDR2 LQKENI. This CDR3 is 17 amino acids long. Deletions cut 4 bases from V and 1 base from J, with 19 bases between. Written as DNA, the CDR3 is TGTGCCAGCTCACGATTCGCCGGCCGGGGGTCGAACACTGAAGCTTTCTTT. Translation gives CASSRFAGRGSNTEAFF.

The CDR3 nucleotides read TGTGCCAGCAGCCAAGTGAAGGGGCTTTACGAGCAGTACTTC. It translates to CASSQVKGLYEQYF. V usage is TRBV14 and J usage is TRBJ2-7; D is possibly TRBD1 (5 bases). The CDR3 is made up of 14 amino acids. Germline lookup yields CDR1 SGHDN and CDR2 FVKESK. Deletions cut 1 base from V and 4 bases from J, with 11 bases between.

V usage is TRBV24-1 and J usage is TRBJ1-2; TRBD1 matches at 7 bases. V was pared by 5 bases and J by 2 bases, with 22 bases of the junction left unmatched. CDR1 and CDR2 from the germline V gene are KGHDR and SFDVKD. The CDR3 loop spans 20 amino acids. CDR3 loop: CATSAKQQGGRPGPNYGYTF. The CDR3 nucleotides are TGTGCCACCAGTGCTAAACAGCAGGGGGGCAGGCCGGGCCCAAACTATGGCTACACCTTC.

This rearrangement joins TRBV5-1 to TRBJ2-7, with 15 bases that match TRBD2. Germline V gene data show CDR1 as SGHRS and CDR2 as YFSETQ. The CDR3 sequence is 15 residues long. V was clipped by 3 bases and J by 6 bases; unmatched bases: 4. CDR3 amino acids: CASSSPGLAGGEQYF. CDR3 in DNA: TGCGCCAGCAGCTCCCCGGGACTAGCGGGGGGCGAGCAGTACTTC.

The CDR3 nucleotides read TGTGCCAGCAGTTTCGACAGGGATTCAGAGACCCAGTACTTC. It yields the protein CASSFDRDSETQYF. The rearrangement links TRBV27 to TRBJ2-5; 7 bases fit TRBD1. Trimming removed 3 bases from V and 4 bases from J; junction bases left unmatched: 5. Per germline, CDR1 MNHEY and CDR2 SMNVEV (reference sequence). The CDR3 runs 14 residues.